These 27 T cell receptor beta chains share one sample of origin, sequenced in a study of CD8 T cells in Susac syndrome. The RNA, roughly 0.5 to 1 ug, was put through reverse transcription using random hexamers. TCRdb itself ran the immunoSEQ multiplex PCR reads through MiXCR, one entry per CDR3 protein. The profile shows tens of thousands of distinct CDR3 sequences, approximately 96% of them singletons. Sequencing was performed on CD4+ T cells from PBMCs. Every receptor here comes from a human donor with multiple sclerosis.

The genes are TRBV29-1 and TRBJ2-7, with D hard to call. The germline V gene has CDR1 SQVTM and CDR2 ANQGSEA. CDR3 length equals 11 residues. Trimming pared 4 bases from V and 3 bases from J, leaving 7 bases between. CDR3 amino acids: CSVVENYEQYF. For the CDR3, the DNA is TGCAGCGTTGTTGAGAACTACGAGCAGTACTTC.

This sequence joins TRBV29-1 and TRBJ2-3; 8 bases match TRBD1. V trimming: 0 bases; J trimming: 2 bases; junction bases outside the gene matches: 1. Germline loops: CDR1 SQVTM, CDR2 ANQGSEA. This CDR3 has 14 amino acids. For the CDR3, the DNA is TGCAGCGTTGAAGAGACAGGGGCCACAGATACGCAGTATTTT. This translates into CSVEETGATDTQYF.

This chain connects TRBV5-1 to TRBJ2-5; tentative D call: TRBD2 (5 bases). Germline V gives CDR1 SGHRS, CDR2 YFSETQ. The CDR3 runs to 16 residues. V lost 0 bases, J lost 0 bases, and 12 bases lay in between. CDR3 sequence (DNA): TGCGCCAGCAGCTTGGGGACTCTAGGGAACCAAGAGACCCAGTACTTC. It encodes CASSLGTLGNQETQYF.

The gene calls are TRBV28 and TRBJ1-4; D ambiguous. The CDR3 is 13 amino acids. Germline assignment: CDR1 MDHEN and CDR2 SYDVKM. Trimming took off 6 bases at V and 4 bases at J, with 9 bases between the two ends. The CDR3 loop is CASRGGINEKLFF. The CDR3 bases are TGTGCCAGCAGGGGAGGGATTAATGAAAAACTGTTTTTT. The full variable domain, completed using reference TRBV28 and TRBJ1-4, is DVKVTQSSRYLVKRTGEKVFLECVQDMDHENMFWYRQDPGLGLRLIYFSYDVKMKEKGDIPEGYSVSREKKERFSLILESASTNQTSMYLCASRGGINEKLFFGSGTQLSVL.

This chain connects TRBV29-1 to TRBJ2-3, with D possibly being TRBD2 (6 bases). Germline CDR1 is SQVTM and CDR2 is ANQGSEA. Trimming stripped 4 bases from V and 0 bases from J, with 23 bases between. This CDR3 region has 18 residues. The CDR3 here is CSVALALVAKASTDTQYF. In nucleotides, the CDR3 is TGCAGCGTTGCTCTAGCGTTGGTTGCCAAAGCTAGCACAGATACGCAGTATTTT.

CDR3 protein: CASSLRLGARETQYF. For the CDR3, the DNA is TGTGCCAGCAGCCTCCGCCTGGGGGCGAGGGAGACCCAGTACTTC. The rearrangement joins TRBV28 to TRBJ2-5; tentatively, D is TRBD1 (6 bases). Looked up from germline, CDR1 is MDHEN and CDR2 is SYDVKM. The CDR3 spans 15 residues. V was cut by 6 bases and J by 5 bases, with 19 bases left in between. The whole variable domain, remainder taken from reference TRBV28 and TRBJ2-5, is DVKVTQSSRYLVKRTGEKVFLECVQDMDHENMFWYRQDPGLGLRLIYFSYDVKMKEKGDIPEGYSVSREKKERFSLILESASTNQTSMYLCASSLRLGARETQYFGPGTRLLVL.

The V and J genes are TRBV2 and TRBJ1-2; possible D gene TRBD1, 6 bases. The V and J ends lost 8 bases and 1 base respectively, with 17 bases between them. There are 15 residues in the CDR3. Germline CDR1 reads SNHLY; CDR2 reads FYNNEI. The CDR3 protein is CASSQEGGFNYGYTF. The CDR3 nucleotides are TGTGCCAGCTCACAAGAGGGGGGATTTAACTATGGCTACACCTTC.

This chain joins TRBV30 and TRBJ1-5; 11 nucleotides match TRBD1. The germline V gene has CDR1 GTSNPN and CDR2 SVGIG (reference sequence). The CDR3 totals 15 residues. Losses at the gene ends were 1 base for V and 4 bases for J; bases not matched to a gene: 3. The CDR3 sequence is CAWSGGDRGNQPQHF. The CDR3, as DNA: TGTGCCTGGAGTGGCGGGGACAGGGGGAATCAGCCCCAGCATTTT.

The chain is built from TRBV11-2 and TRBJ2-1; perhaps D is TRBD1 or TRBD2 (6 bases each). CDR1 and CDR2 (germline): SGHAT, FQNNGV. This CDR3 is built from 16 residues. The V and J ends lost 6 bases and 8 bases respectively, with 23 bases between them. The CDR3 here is CASRGPGGGLTDEQFF. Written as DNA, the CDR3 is TGTGCCAGCAGGGGACCCGGAGGGGGGCTTACCGATGAGCAGTTCTTC.

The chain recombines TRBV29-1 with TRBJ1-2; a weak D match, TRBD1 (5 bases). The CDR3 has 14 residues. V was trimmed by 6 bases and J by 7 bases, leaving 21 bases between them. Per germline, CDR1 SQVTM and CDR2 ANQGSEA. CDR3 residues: CSVERGRSLIGYTF. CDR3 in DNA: TGCAGCGTCGAAAGGGGCCGGAGCCTTATTGGCTACACCTTC.

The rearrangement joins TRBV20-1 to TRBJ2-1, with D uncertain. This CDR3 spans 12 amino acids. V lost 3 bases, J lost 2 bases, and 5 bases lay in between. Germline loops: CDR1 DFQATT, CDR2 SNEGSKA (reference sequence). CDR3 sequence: CSASATYNEQFF. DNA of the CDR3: TGCAGTGCTAGCGCTACCTACAATGAGCAGTTCTTC.

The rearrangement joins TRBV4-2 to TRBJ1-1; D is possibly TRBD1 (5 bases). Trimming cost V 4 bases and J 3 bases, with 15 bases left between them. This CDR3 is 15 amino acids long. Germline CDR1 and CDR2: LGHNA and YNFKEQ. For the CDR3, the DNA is TGTGCCAGCAGCCTACTGGGACCGGAGGACACTGAAGCTTTCTTT. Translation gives CASSLLGPEDTEAFF.

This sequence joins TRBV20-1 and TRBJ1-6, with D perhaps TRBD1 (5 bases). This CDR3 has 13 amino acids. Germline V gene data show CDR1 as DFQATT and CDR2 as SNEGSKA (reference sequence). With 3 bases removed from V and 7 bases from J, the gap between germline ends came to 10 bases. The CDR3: CSARAQGNSPLHF. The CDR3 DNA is TGCAGTGCTAGGGCCCAGGGAAATTCACCCCTCCACTTT.

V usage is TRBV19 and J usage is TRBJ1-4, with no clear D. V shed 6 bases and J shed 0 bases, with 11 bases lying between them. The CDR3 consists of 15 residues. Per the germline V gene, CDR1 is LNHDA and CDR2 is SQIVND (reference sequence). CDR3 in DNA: TGTGCCAGTAGCGGACGGATTGCAACTAATGAAAAACTGTTTTTT. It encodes CASSGRIATNEKLFF.

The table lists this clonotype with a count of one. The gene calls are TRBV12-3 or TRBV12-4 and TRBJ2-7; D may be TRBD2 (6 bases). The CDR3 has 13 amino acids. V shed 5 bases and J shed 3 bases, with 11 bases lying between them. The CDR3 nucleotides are TGTGCCAGCAGTGCGGGACGGAACTACGAGCAGTACTTC. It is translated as CASSAGRNYEQYF.

The CDR3 reads CSASSAGHTGELFF. The CDR3 DNA is TGCAGTGCTAGTTCGGCAGGGCACACCGGGGAGCTGTTTTTT. The rearrangement uses TRBV20-1 and TRBJ2-2, with a tentative D call TRBD1 (5 bases). The CDR3 runs 14 residues. Trimming pared 3 bases from V and 3 bases from J, leaving 11 bases between. Germline V gene data show CDR1 as DFQATT and CDR2 as SNEGSKA (reference sequence).

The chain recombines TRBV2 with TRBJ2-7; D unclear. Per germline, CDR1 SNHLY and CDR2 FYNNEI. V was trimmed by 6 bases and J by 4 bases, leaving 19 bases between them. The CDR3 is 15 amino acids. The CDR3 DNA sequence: TGTGCCAGCAGCCCCCCGGTGATAGCAGCTTACGAGCAGTACTTC. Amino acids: CASSPPVIAAYEQYF.

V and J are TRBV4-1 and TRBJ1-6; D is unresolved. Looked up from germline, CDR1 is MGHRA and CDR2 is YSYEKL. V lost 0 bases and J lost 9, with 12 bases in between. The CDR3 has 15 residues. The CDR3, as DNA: TGCGCCAGCAGCCAAGACAGATTTGGGCCTTCACCCCTCCACTTT. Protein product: CASSQDRFGPSPLHF.

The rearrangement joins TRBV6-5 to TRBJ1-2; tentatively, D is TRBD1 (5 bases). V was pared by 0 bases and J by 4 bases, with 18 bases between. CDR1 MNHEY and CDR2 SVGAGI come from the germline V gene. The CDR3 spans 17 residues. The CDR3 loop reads CASSYSSRGERFYGYTF. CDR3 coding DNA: TGTGCCAGCAGTTACTCGAGCCGAGGGGAACGATTCTATGGCTACACCTTC.

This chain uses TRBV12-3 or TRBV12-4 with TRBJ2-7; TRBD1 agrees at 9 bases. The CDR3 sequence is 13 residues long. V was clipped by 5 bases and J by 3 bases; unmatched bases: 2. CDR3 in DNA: TGTGCCAGCAGTCGACAGGGGGACTACGAGCAGTACTTC. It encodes CASSRQGDYEQYF.

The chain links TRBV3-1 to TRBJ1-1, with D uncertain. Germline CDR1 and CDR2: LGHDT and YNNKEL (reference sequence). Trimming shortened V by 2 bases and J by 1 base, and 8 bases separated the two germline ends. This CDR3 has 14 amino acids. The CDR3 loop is CASSQSGENTEAFF. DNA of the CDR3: TGTGCCAGCAGCCAAAGCGGAGAGAACACTGAAGCTTTCTTT.

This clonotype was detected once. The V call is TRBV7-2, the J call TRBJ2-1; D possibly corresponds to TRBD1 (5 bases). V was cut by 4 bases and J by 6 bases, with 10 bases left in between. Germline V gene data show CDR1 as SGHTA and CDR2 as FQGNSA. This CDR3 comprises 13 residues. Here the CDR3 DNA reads TGTGCCAGCAGCTCCCCCAGGGCCAATGAGCAGTTCTTC. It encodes CASSSPRANEQFF.

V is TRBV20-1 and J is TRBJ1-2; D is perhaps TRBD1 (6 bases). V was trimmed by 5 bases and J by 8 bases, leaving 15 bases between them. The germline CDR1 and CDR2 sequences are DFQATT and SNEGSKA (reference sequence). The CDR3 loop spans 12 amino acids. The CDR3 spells CSARQGIGGYTF. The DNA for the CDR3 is TGCAGTGCTCGGCAGGGGATAGGAGGCTACACCTTC.

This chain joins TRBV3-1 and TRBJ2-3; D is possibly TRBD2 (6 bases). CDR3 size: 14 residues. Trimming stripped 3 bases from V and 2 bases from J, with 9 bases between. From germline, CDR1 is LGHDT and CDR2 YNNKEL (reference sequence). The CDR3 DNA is TGTGCCAGCAGCCAGGAGGGAGCCACAGATACGCAGTATTTT. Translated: CASSQEGATDTQYF.

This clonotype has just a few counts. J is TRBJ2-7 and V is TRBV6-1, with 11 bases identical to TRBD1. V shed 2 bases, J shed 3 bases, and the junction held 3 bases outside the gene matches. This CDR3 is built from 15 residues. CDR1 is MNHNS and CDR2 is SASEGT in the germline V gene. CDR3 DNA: TGTGCCAGCAGTGAACGGACAGGGGGCTACTACGAGCAGTACTTC. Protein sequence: CASSERTGGYYEQYF.

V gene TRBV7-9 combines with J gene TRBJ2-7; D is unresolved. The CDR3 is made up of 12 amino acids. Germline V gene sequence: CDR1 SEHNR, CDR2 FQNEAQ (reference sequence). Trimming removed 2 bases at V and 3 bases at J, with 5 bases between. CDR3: CASSLQDYEQYF. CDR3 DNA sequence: TGTGCCAGCAGCTTACAGGACTACGAGCAGTACTTC.

Here the CDR3 reads CASSGGGKTQYF. The CDR3 region has the DNA TGTGCCAGCAGCGGGGGCGGAAAGACCCAGTACTTC. The genes are TRBV28 and TRBJ2-5; D could derive from TRBD1 or TRBD2 (6 bases each). Germline V gene data show CDR1 as MDHEN and CDR2 as SYDVKM. CDR3 size: 12 residues. Trimming stripped 6 bases from V and 6 bases from J, with 11 bases between.